The entry below gives a single TCR beta chain sequence along with its context. The antigen is undetermined. The sample's treatment: oral pan-JAK inhibitor, 5-10 mg twice daily. Lesional scalp punch biopsies and peripheral blood were collected from alopecia areata patients. The data derive from a study of CD8+ T cells in alopecia areata. Turning to the study itself: Tofacitinib ran for 6 to 18 months before 6 months off drug.

The authors extracted RNA and reverse transcribed it into cDNA as the sequencing template. Libraries were prepared by immunoSEQ multiplex PCR; TCRdb keeps only in-frame clonotypes and omits some of them. Of some 200,000 clones detected, 58% appear once; the ten largest clones hold more than 5.5%. Findings and limits, study-wide: When scalp samples are sequenced, resident alphabeta T cells of normal skin are also captured. Persistence of many expanded lesional clones was seen in scalp and blood during tofacitinib.

This CDR3 spans 13 amino acids. CDR1 is MNHEY, CDR2 SMNVEV, per germline (reference sequence). Trimming stripped 3 bases from V and 4 bases from J, with 7 bases between. This TCR was sampled from a human donor with alopecia areata. Sequencing was performed on CD4+ T cells sorted from blood, taken at week 24, from a patient treated with tofacitinib. The V and J genes are TRBV27 and TRBJ2-1, with D tentatively TRBD2 (5 bases). The CDR3 is CASSFSGYNEQFF. DNA of the CDR3: TGTGCCAGCAGTTTCTCGGGATACAATGAGCAGTTCTTC.